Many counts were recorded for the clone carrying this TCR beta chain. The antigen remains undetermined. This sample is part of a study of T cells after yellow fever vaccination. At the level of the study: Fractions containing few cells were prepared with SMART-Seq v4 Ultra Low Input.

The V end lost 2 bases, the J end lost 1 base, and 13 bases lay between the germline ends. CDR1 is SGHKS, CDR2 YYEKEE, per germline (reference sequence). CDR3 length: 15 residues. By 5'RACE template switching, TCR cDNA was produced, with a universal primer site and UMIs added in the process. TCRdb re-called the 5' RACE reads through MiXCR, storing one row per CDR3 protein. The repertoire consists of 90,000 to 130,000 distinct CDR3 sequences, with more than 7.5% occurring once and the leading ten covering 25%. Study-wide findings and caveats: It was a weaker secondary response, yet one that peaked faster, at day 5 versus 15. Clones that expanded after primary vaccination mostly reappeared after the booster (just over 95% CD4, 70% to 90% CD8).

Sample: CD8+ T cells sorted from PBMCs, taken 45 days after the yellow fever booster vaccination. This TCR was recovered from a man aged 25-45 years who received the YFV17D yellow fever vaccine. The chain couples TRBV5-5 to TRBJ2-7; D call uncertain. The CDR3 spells CASSLSEEGSYEQYF. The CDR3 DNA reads TGTGCCAGCAGCTTAAGCGAAGAAGGGTCCTACGAGCAGTACTTC.